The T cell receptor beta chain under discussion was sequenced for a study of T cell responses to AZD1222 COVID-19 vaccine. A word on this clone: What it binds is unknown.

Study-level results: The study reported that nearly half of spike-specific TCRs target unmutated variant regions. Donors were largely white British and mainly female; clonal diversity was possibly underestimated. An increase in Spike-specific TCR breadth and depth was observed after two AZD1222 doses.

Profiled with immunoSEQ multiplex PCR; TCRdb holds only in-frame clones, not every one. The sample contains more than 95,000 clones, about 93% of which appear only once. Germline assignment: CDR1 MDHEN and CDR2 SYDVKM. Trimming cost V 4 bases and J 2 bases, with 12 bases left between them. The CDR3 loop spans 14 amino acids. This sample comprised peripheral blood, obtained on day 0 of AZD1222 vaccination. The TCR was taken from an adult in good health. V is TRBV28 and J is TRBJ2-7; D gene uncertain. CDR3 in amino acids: CASSSTPFPYEQYF. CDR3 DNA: TGTGCCAGCAGTTCAACCCCGTTTCCCTACGAGCAGTACTTC.